This T cell receptor (beta chain) is drawn from a study of blood T cell repertoires in COVID-19. Study summary: Both acute and convalescent COVID-19 samples were obtained from the United States, Italy and Spain.

The assay was immunoSEQ multiplex PCR, and TCRdb's table has in-frame clones only and misses some. The table records approximately 34,000 clones, approximately 81% of them present only once. Patients of the Seattle cohort, enrolled during active infection, were followed longitudinally. What was sequenced was peripheral blood. This receptor was identified in a man aged 65 to 79 with COVID-19, enrolled during active disease.

The CDR3 protein is CASSENQGTGELFF. The DNA for the CDR3 is TGTGCCAGCAGCGAAAACCAGGGGACCGGGGAGCTGTTTTTT. The rearrangement joins TRBV7-3 to TRBJ2-2; possible D gene TRBD1, 6 bases. Trimming left V 5 bases short and J 5 bases short, with 12 bases between. The CDR3 consists of 14 residues. Germline CDR1 is SGHTA and CDR2 is FQGTGA.